Sequencing of this TCR beta chain was carried out in a study of breast tumors, draining lymph nodes, adjacent tissues. CDR3 size: 16 residues. The germline V gene has CDR1 LGHDT and CDR2 YNNKEL (reference sequence). General study findings and limits: Findings are consistent with lymph node origin and intratumoral expansion of most tumor T cells. Luminal-like breast cancer showed significantly greater tumor-nontumor repertoire similarity than basal-like breast cancer did. Tumors had less TCR diversity than lymph nodes, more than nontumor tissue.

TCRdb fed the multiplex PCR reads into MiXCR, producing one record per CDR3 protein. This sample has approximately 250,000 distinct CDR3 sequences; under 40% occur once, and the top ten carry 3% to 4%. The lymph nodes were axillary draining lymph nodes from breast cancer patients. Notes on this clonotype: The antigen is not known. This clone may be a read error of a much larger clone one base away.

The sample comprised axillary lymph node tissue. The rearrangement links TRBV3-1 to TRBJ2-2, with D possibly matching TRBD2 (6 bases). The source of this sequence is a female donor with breast cancer. Some clones in this sample may be carry-over from other donors' samples. The chain's CDR3 is CASSQDLARNTGELLF. The CDR3 DNA follows: TGTGCCAGCAGCCAAGACCTAGCGCGTAACACCGGGGAGCTGCTTTTT. Full variable domain (remainder filled in from reference TRBV3-1 and TRBJ2-2): DTAVSQTPKYLVTQMGNDKSIKCEQNLGHDTMYWYKQDSKKFLKIMFSYNNKELIINETVPNRFSPKSPDKAHLNLHINSLELGDSAVYFCASSQDLARNTGELLFGEGSRLTVL.